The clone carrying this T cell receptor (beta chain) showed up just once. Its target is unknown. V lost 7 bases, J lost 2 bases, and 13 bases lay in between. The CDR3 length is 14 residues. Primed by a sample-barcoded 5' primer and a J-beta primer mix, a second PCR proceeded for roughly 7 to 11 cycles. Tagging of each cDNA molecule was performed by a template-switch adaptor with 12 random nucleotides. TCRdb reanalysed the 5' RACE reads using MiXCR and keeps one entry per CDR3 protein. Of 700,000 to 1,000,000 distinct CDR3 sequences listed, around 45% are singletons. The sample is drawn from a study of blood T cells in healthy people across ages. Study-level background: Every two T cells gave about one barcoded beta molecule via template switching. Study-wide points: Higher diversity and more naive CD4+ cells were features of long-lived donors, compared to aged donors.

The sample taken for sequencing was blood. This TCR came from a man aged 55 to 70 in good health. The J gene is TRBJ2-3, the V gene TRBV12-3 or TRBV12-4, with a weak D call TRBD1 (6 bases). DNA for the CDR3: TGTGCCAGCACCCGCGGACAGCTCACAGATACGCAGTATTTT. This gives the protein CASTRGQLTDTQYF.